This T cell receptor (beta chain) was captured by sequencing in a study of CD8 T cells in Susac syndrome. Study observations and caveats: That the number of individuals in its TCR sequencing and HLA analysis was relatively small was acknowledged by the study.

An input of about 0.5 to 1 ug of RNA was subjected to reverse transcription using random hexamers. With immunoSEQ multiplex PCR, TCR beta CDR3 was amplified across 54 Vbeta and 13 Jbeta. TCRdb passed the immunoSEQ multiplex PCR reads through MiXCR, listing each CDR3 protein once. The sample holds 150,000 or so distinct CDR3 sequences, 95% to 96% seen once. Concerning this clonotype itself: Antigen unknown.

Sequencing of TCR beta was performed on blood CD8+ and CD4+ T cells. FACS enriched CD8+ TEMRA cells, while bulk CD8+ and CD4+ were negatively isolated. The germline V gene has CDR1 MNHEY and CDR2 SVGEGT. V was cut by 2 bases and J by 4 bases, with 12 bases left in between. The CDR3 loop spans 15 amino acids. The source of this sequence is a human donor with multiple sclerosis. What was sequenced was CD8+ T cells from PBMCs. J is TRBJ2-1 and V is TRBV6-2 or TRBV6-3; tentatively, D is TRBD2 (6 bases). DNA for the CDR3: TGTGCCAGCAGTTACACCGGCGGGGAATACAATGAGCAGTTCTTC. Its translation: CASSYTGGEYNEQFF.